A single sample gave rise to the 31 T cell receptor beta chains below, sequenced in a study of blood T cell repertoires in COVID-19. Profiling relied on immunoSEQ multiplex PCR, and the TCRdb table lists in-frame clones only, not all of them. The data show 200,000 to 250,000 clones, with approximately 80% seen just once and 10% held by the top ten. The sequenced sample consisted of peripheral blood. These receptors all come from a woman at least 80 years old with acute or convalescent COVID-19.

V is TRBV2 and J is TRBJ2-5, with 9 bases lining up with TRBD2. The V gene's germline CDR1 is SNHLY and CDR2 FYNNEI. The length of the CDR3 is 15 residues. Germline trimming cut 6 bases from V and 4 bases from J; bases unmatched to any gene: 9. The CDR3 DNA reads TGTGCCAGCAGCGACGCGAGCGGGAGGACAGAGACCCAGTACTTC. Its protein is CASSDASGRTETQYF.

The rearrangement links TRBV28 to TRBJ2-2; D gene unclear. The CDR3 has 13 residues. Germline CDR1 is MDHEN and CDR2 is SYDVKM. Trimming removed 10 bases at V and 4 bases at J, with 13 bases between. The CDR3 bases are TGTGCCACCGTTTATCTGGCCACCGGGGAGCTGTTTTTT. Translated, it gives CATVYLATGELFF.

J is TRBJ1-1 and V is TRBV7-2; possible D gene TRBD1, 5 bases. Trimming cost V 1 base and J 5 bases, with 11 bases left between them. Germline CDR1 reads SGHTA; CDR2 reads FQGNSA. This CDR3 contains 14 residues. The CDR3 nucleotides are TGTGCCAGCAGCTTAGATCCAGGGAGGACTGAAGCTTTCTTT. It specifies CASSLDPGRTEAFF.

This sequence joins TRBV19 and TRBJ2-3; 7 positions match TRBD1. The V gene end was trimmed by 0 bases and the J gene end by 8 bases; junction bases not matched to a gene: 5. There are 14 residues in the CDR3. Per germline, CDR1 LNHDA and CDR2 SQIVND (reference sequence). DNA for the CDR3: TGTGCCAGTAGTATAGAGAGGGGGCTGGTTACGCAGTATTTT. Translation: CASSIERGLVTQYF.

In this sample, this clone turned up once. The chain has TRBV30 and TRBJ1-2; tentative D call: TRBD1 (5 bases). The CDR3 sequence is 12 residues long. V was cut by 4 bases and J by 8 bases, with 14 bases left in between. Looked up from germline, CDR1 is GTSNPN and CDR2 is SVGIG (reference sequence). CDR3 in DNA: TGTGCCTGGAATCCGGGTCCAGGGGGCTACACCTTC. Translating gives CAWNPGPGGYTF.

V is TRBV25-1 and J is TRBJ2-2; D uncertain. The CDR3 contains 14 residues. Germline V gives CDR1 MGHDK, CDR2 SYGVNS. V was trimmed by 6 bases and J by 5 bases, leaving 13 bases between them. The CDR3 DNA is TGTGCCAGCAGACGCAACAGCCTTACCGGGGAGCTGTTTTTT. Amino acids: CASRRNSLTGELFF. The variable domain in full, completed from reference TRBV25-1 and TRBJ2-2, reads EADIYQTPRYLVIGTGKKITLECSQTMGHDKMYWYQQDPGMELHLIHYSYGVNSTEKGDLSSESTVSRIRTEHFPLTLESARPSHTSQYLCASRRNSLTGELFFGEGSRLTVL.

This clone came up once. The chain has TRBV29-1 and TRBJ1-2, with 8 bases fitting TRBD1. This CDR3 has 14 residues. Losses at the gene ends were 4 bases for V and 6 bases for J; bases not matched to a gene: 10. Germline CDR1 is SQVTM and CDR2 is ANQGSEA. The CDR3 DNA reads as TGCAGCGTTGGAAGGACAGGGAGGGTGGATGGCTACACCTTC. Translating gives CSVGRTGRVDGYTF.

The chain has TRBV20-1 and TRBJ1-5; TRBD1 matches 7 bases. The CDR3 is 13 amino acids. Germline trimming cut 3 bases from V and 2 bases from J; bases unmatched to any gene: 1. Germline V lookup: CDR1 DFQATT, CDR2 SNEGSKA (reference sequence). CDR3 coding DNA: TGCAGTGCTAGTGGACAGGGCAATCAGCCCCAGCATTTT. This codes for CSASGQGNQPQHF.

The chain carries TRBV3-1 (or the pseudogene TRBV3-2) and TRBJ1-2; D is uncertain. With 0 bases removed from V and 7 bases from J, the gap between germline ends came to 6 bases. Germline V gene lookup returns CDR1 LGHDT and CDR2 YNNKEL (reference sequence). The CDR3 spans 12 residues. CDR3 DNA sequence: TGTGCCAGCAGCCAAGATGAGTCTGGCTACACCTTC. This sequence encodes CASSQDESGYTF.

V usage is TRBV11-2 and J usage is TRBJ2-7, with D possibly TRBD1 on 6 matching bases. Trimming left V 4 bases short and J 4 bases short, with 20 bases between. Germline CDR1 reads SGHAT; CDR2 reads FQNNGV. This CDR3 has 16 residues. This chain's CDR3 is CASSSQGGFGVYEQYF. The CDR3 DNA sequence: TGTGCCAGCAGCTCACAGGGCGGTTTTGGGGTTTACGAGCAGTACTTC.

V gene TRBV19 combines with J gene TRBJ1-1; D might be TRBD1 (6 bases). Germline V gene lookup returns CDR1 LNHDA and CDR2 SQIVND (reference sequence). V was shortened by 4 bases and J by 3 bases, with 6 bases between the two germline ends. CDR3 length equals 12 residues. The CDR3: CASSTGDTEAFF. CDR3 coding DNA: TGTGCCAGTAGTACAGGGGACACTGAAGCTTTCTTT.

This clone has only a few counts. J is TRBJ2-1 and V is TRBV30; D is perhaps TRBD2 (7 bases). The CDR3 runs 13 residues. The V end was cut by 8 bases, the J end by 9 bases, with 20 bases between. Germline CDR1 GTSNPN, CDR2 SVGIG (reference sequence). In DNA, the CDR3 is TGTGCCCTGGGCAGGGGAGGGTCGGGTGAGCAGTTCTTC. It is translated as CALGRGGSGEQFF.

The chain employs TRBV12-3 or TRBV12-4 and TRBJ2-3, with 9 positions matching TRBD1. This CDR3 contains 13 residues. The V and J ends lost 5 bases and 4 bases, in that order; junction bases with no gene match: 1. The CDR3 is CASSRDRADTQYF. The CDR3 DNA reads as TGTGCCAGCAGTAGGGACAGGGCAGATACGCAGTATTTT.

Comments on this clone: Within the sample, other DNA sequences also encode this same CDR3. V and J are TRBV18 and TRBJ1-1; the D is unclear. The CDR3 consists of 13 residues. Trimming took off 3 bases at V and 2 bases at J, with 7 bases between the two ends. Germline V gene lookup returns CDR1 KGHSH and CDR2 LQKENI. In DNA, the CDR3 is TGTGCCAGCTCACCCGGACTTAACACTGAAGCTTTCTTT. Translated: CASSPGLNTEAFF. Full variable domain (remainder filled in from reference TRBV18 and TRBJ1-1): NAGVMQNPRHLVRRRGQEARLRCSPMKGHSHVYWYRQLPEEGLKFMVYLQKENIIDESGMPKERFSAEFPKEGPSILRIQQVVRGDSAAYFCASSPGLNTEAFFGQGTRLTVV.

The chain links TRBV4-2 to TRBJ2-3, with D perhaps matching TRBD2 (6 bases). The germline V and J ends were trimmed by 4 bases and 4 bases, with 12 bases remaining between them. Germline V lookup: CDR1 LGHNA, CDR2 YNFKEQ. This CDR3 comprises 14 residues. As DNA, the CDR3 is TGTGCCAGCAGCCCGGGGGTCAGTCCAGATACGCAGTATTTT. It codes for CASSPGVSPDTQYF.

This clone was seen a few times. V usage is TRBV12-5 and J usage is TRBJ2-5; TRBD1 matches 7 bases. CDR1 and CDR2 (germline): LGHNT, FRNRAP. This CDR3 region has 15 residues. The trim removed 6 bases at V and 1 base at J, leaving 8 bases unmatched. CDR3: CASGVGTDPQETQYF. In DNA, the CDR3 is TGTGCTAGTGGGGTAGGGACAGACCCCCAAGAGACCCAGTACTTC.

This clone was seen a few times. The CDR3 loop is CASSMGGSGTYEQYF. CDR3 coding DNA: TGTGCCAGTAGTATGGGCGGGAGTGGAACCTACGAGCAGTACTTC. The gene calls are TRBV19 and TRBJ2-7; 7 bases agree with TRBD2. The germline V gene has CDR1 LNHDA and CDR2 SQIVND (reference sequence). There are 15 residues in the CDR3. Trimming removed 3 bases from V and 2 bases from J; junction bases left unmatched: 7.

The V gene is TRBV10-3, the J gene TRBJ2-7; 10 bases map to TRBD1. From germline, CDR1 is ENHRY and CDR2 SYGVKD. The CDR3 runs to 14 residues. V lost 6 bases and J lost 2; bases outside the gene matches: 4. CDR3 DNA: TGTGCCATCAGCGCGGACAGGGGGGCCTACGAGCAGTACTTC. It translates to CAISADRGAYEQYF.

The V call is TRBV7-8, the J call TRBJ2-1; possibly TRBD2 for D (5 bases). Deletions cut 1 base from V and 6 bases from J, with 16 bases between. CDR3 length equals 16 residues. Germline V lookup: CDR1 SGHVS, CDR2 FQNEAQ. As DNA, the CDR3 is TGTGCCAGCAGCTTAGTTGGTGGGAGTGGACTCAATGAGCAGTTCTTC. Protein sequence: CASSLVGGSGLNEQFF.

As concerns this clone: One end of the junction varies from germline; a read error may be responsible. V gene TRBV10-3 combines with J gene TRBJ2-7; D is perhaps TRBD1 (6 bases). Germline V gene data show CDR1 as ENHRY and CDR2 as SYGVKD. The length of the CDR3 is 14 residues. Written as DNA, the CDR3 is TGTGCCATCAGTAAGTCGGACAGTTCCTACGAGCAGTACTTC. Encoded protein: CAISKSDSSYEQYF.

The chain employs TRBV6-2 or TRBV6-3 and TRBJ2-4; 9 bases align to TRBD2. CDR1 is MNHEY and CDR2 is SVGEGT in the germline V gene. V gave up 6 bases and J gave up 5 bases; unmatched junction bases: 8. The CDR3 extends over 15 amino acids. CDR3 amino acids: CASSQGLATQNIQYF. CDR3 in DNA: TGTGCCAGCAGCCAAGGACTAGCGACCCAAAACATTCAGTACTTC.

The chain has TRBV19 and TRBJ1-3, with D possibly being TRBD1 (6 bases). Trimming took off 5 bases at V and 3 bases at J, with 14 bases between the two ends. This CDR3 contains 15 residues. Germline V lookup: CDR1 LNHDA, CDR2 SQIVND (reference sequence). CDR3 DNA: TGTGCCAGTAGTGTTCTACAGGGTGGTGGAAACACCATATATTTT. It codes for CASSVLQGGGNTIYF.

The J gene is TRBJ1-1, the V gene TRBV25-1; 7 bases match TRBD1. The CDR3 covers 14 residues. The J segment lost 1 base and the V segment lost 6 bases, leaving 5 bases of the junction unmatched. CDR1 and CDR2 from the germline V gene are MGHDK and SYGVNS. CDR3 bases: TGTGCCAGCAGGCCCCAGGGGGGGAACACTGAAGCTTTCTTT. Its protein is CASRPQGGNTEAFF.

V gene TRBV9 combines with J gene TRBJ1-1, with a possible D match to TRBD1 (5 bases). Trimming took 2 bases from V and 8 from J, leaving 13 bases between them. This CDR3 has 13 residues. Germline lookup yields CDR1 SGDLS and CDR2 YYNGEE. The CDR3 sequence is CASSVSARTEAFF. DNA for the CDR3: TGTGCCAGCAGCGTTAGTGCCCGGACAGAAGCTTTCTTT. The whole variable domain, remainder taken from reference TRBV9 and TRBJ1-1, is DSGVTQTPKHLITATGQRVTLRCSPRSGDLSVYWYQQSLDQGLQFLIQYYNGEERAKGNILERFSAQQFPDLHSELNLSSLELGDSALYFCASSVSARTEAFFGQGTRLTVV.

A single count supports this clone. CDR3 sequence reads: CASSSSWDREYEGVAETQYF. The CDR3 DNA is TGTGCCAGCAGCTCCTCCTGGGACAGGGAATACGAGGGGGTTGCGGAGACCCAGTACTTC. The chain recombines TRBV7-8 with TRBJ2-5; 9 positions agree with TRBD1. Germline assignment: CDR1 SGHVS and CDR2 FQNEAQ. The CDR3 has 20 residues. The V and J ends lost 4 bases and 5 bases, in that order; junction bases with no gene match: 23.

V is TRBV30 and J is TRBJ2-7; 9 nucleotides line up with TRBD2. Trimming removed 3 bases from V and 1 base from J; junction bases left unmatched: 7. The V gene's germline CDR1 is GTSNPN and CDR2 SVGIG (reference sequence). This CDR3 has 15 amino acids. The CDR3 nucleotides are TGTGCCTGGAGCCCCGGAGCGGGGGGATCCTACGAGCAGTACTTC. This encodes CAWSPGAGGSYEQYF.

CDR3 in amino acids: CASSYSVGGYGYTF. For the CDR3, the DNA is TGTGCCAGCAGTTACTCAGTCGGGGGCTATGGCTACACCTTC. The chain joins TRBV6-2 or TRBV6-3 to TRBJ1-2; D is possibly TRBD1 (5 bases). V was shortened by 0 bases and J by 4 bases, with 9 bases between the two germline ends. The CDR3 spans 14 residues. Per the germline V gene, CDR1 is MNHEY and CDR2 is SVGEGT.

Note on this clone: Its ends do not fully match the called genes, so a read error is possible. The gene calls are TRBV28 and TRBJ2-7; TRBD1 agrees at 9 bases. Germline V gene sequence: CDR1 MDHEN, CDR2 SYDVKM. CDR3 length: 14 residues. The DNA for the CDR3 is TGTGCCAGCAGTTCACCATCCGTCCGGGACAGGGCCATCTTC. Protein sequence: CASSSPSVRDRAIF.

The count of this clone is one. The V gene is TRBV9, the J gene TRBJ2-2; tentatively, D is TRBD1 (5 bases). CDR1 is SGDLS and CDR2 is YYNGEE in the germline V gene. Trimming removed 0 bases from V and 2 bases from J, with 14 bases in between. This CDR3 has 17 residues. In nucleotides, the CDR3 is TGTGCCAGCAGCGTAGAGGGGCACGGCCCCAACACCGGGGAGCTGTTTTTT. This gives the protein CASSVEGHGPNTGELFF.

This clone showed up just a few times. CDR3 sequence (DNA): TGTGCCAGCAGCGCTCATAGGAGCGGGGGGGACAATGAGCAGTTCTTC. Amino acids: CASSAHRSGGDNEQFF. The genes are TRBV7-2 and TRBJ2-1; 10 nucleotides match TRBD2. The CDR3 is 16 residues long. The V gene end was trimmed by 5 bases and the J gene end by 5 bases; junction bases not matched to a gene: 9. Germline-derived CDR1 and CDR2 are SGHTA and FQGNSA.

V is TRBV7-6 and J is TRBJ2-2; tentative D call: TRBD1 (5 bases). Germline CDR1 and CDR2: SGHVS and FNYEAQ. V was trimmed by 2 bases and J by 1 base, leaving 8 bases between them. The CDR3 sequence is 15 residues long. The CDR3 region is CASSLWQGNTGELFF. CDR3 nucleotides: TGTGCCAGCAGCTTATGGCAGGGGAACACCGGGGAGCTGTTTTTT.